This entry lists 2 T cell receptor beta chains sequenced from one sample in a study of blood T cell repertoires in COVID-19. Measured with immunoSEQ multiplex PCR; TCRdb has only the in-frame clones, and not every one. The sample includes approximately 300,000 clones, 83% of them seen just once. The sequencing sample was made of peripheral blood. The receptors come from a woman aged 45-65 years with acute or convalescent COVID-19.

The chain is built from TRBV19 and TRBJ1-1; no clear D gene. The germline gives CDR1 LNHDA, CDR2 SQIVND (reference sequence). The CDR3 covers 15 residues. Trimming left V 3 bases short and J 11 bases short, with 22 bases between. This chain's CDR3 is CASSMDPGERGSAFF. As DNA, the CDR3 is TGTGCCAGTAGTATGGATCCCGGCGAAAGAGGCTCGGCTTTCTTT.

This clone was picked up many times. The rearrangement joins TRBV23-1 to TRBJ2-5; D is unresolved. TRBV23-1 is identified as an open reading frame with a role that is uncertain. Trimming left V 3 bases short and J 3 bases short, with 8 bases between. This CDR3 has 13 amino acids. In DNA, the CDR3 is TGCGCCAGCAGTCAGTCCGAGGAAGAGACCCAGTACTTC. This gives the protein CASSQSEEETQYF.